The 15 T cell receptor beta chains below come from one sample, sequenced in a study of regulatory and conventional T cells in RAG deficiency. Profiled with immunoSEQ multiplex PCR; TCRdb holds only in-frame clones, not every one. Of 30,000 to 40,000 clones listed, about 76% are singletons. Genomic DNA came from blood conventional CD4+ T cells gated CD25-low CD127-high. These data are also associated with another study on regulatory T cells. That report notes: The PCR used 52 TRBV and 13 TRBJ primers.

Sequencing used CD4+ effector T cells sorted from blood. These receptors were obtained from a human donor in good health.

The chain couples TRBV9 to TRBJ1-2, with 8 bases identical to TRBD1. Germline-derived CDR1 and CDR2 are SGDLS and YYNGEE. With V trimmed by 0 bases and J by 8 bases, 6 bases remained unmatched. The length of the CDR3 is 14 residues. This chain's CDR3 is CASSVDQGARGYTF. CDR3 DNA sequence: TGTGCCAGCAGCGTAGACCAGGGGGCTAGAGGCTACACCTTC.

The chain carries TRBV7-8 and TRBJ2-5, with no clear D. Trimming took off 3 bases at V and 3 bases at J, with 5 bases between the two ends. Germline CDR1 SGHVS, CDR2 FQNEAQ. CDR3 length: 12 residues. CDR3 in DNA: TGTGCCAGCAGCTTTTATAAAGAGACCCAGTACTTC. This codes for CASSFYKETQYF.

The rearrangement links TRBV19 to TRBJ1-2; D uncertain. V was trimmed by 3 bases and J by 0 bases, leaving 8 bases between them. CDR3 length: 14 residues. The V gene's germline CDR1 is LNHDA and CDR2 SQIVND (reference sequence). The chain's CDR3 is CASSMSAANYGYTF. Here the CDR3 DNA reads TGTGCCAGTAGTATGTCGGCTGCTAACTATGGCTACACCTTC.

A note on this clone: One end of the junction varies from germline; a read error may be responsible. The V call is TRBV7-7, the J call TRBJ2-1, with a tentative D call TRBD1 (6 bases). Germline V CDR1 and CDR2: SSHAT, FNYEAQ (reference sequence). The CDR3 has 14 residues. The CDR3, as DNA: TGTGCTAGCAGCTCCGCCGAAACAGGGAATGAGCAGTTCTTC. Encoded protein: CASSSAETGNEQFF.

The chain employs TRBV5-4 and TRBJ2-1; 9 bases fit TRBD2. This CDR3 contains 16 residues. Unmatched junction bases numbered 10, after V lost 5 bases and J lost 4 bases. Germline lookup yields CDR1 SGHNT and CDR2 YYREEE (reference sequence). Here the CDR3 DNA reads TGTGCCAGCAGTCGGGATAGCGGGGGCCATTACAATGAGCAGTTCTTC. Its protein is CASSRDSGGHYNEQFF.

This chain joins TRBV9 and TRBJ1-4, with 7 bases that match TRBD1. In germline, CDR1 is SGDLS, CDR2 YYNGEE. The CDR3 extends over 15 amino acids. V lost 7 bases and J lost 0; bases outside the gene matches: 6. The CDR3 bases are TGTGCCAGCGGGAGGGACAGCCCAACTAATGAAAAACTGTTTTTT. This sequence encodes CASGRDSPTNEKLFF.

V is TRBV9 and J is TRBJ1-6; 10 nucleotides match TRBD1. From germline, CDR1 is SGDLS and CDR2 YYNGEE. This CDR3 comprises 15 residues. V shed 0 bases, J shed 10 bases, and the junction held 4 bases outside the gene matches. The DNA of the CDR3 is TGTGCCAGCAGCGTAGCCCTGGACAGGGGGTCACCCCTCCACTTT. Translated: CASSVALDRGSPLHF.

This chain links TRBV30 with TRBJ1-2, with 11 positions matching TRBD1. The germline CDR1 and CDR2 sequences are GTSNPN and SVGIG (reference sequence). Trimming removed 4 bases from V and 8 bases from J; junction bases left unmatched: 9. CDR3 length: 14 residues. CDR3 nucleotide sequence: TGTGCCTGGAACACGGACAGGGGGCGGCTCGGCTACACCTTC. The encoded protein is CAWNTDRGRLGYTF.

The DNA of the CDR3 is TGTGCCTGGAGAGGGTCAGGGAACACTGAAGCTTTCTTT. The encoded protein is CAWRGSGNTEAFF. V usage is TRBV30 and J usage is TRBJ1-1; D unresolved. The V end was cut by 3 bases, the J end by 1 base, with 9 bases between. Looked up from germline, CDR1 is GTSNPN and CDR2 is SVGIG (reference sequence). This CDR3 is 13 amino acids long.

The chain has TRBV30 and TRBJ1-3; D unclear. Deletions cut 4 bases from V and 0 bases from J, with 10 bases between. Germline loops: CDR1 GTSNPN, CDR2 SVGIG (reference sequence). This CDR3 spans 14 amino acids. In nucleotides, the CDR3 is TGTGCCTGGACCCAATGGGTCTCTGGAAACACCATATATTTT. It specifies CAWTQWVSGNTIYF.

This sequence joins TRBV21-1 and TRBJ2-3; the table's D call, TRBD1, was not checked against the DNA. TRBV21-1 counts as a pseudogene. The CDR3 spans 14 residues. CDR3 loop: CASSPMTGPDTQYF. DNA of the CDR3: TGTGCCAGCAGCCCGATGACAGGACCAGATACGCAGTATTTT.

CDR3 bases: TGTGCCAGCAGCTTGGGCCCATCTGCGGGCTCCTACGAGCAGTACTTC. Protein: CASSLGPSAGSYEQYF. The genes are TRBV5-4 and TRBJ2-7; TRBD2 is a possible D gene (5 bases). Trimming removed 0 bases from V and 0 bases from J, with 13 bases in between. The germline V gene encodes CDR1 SGHNT and CDR2 YYREEE (reference sequence). The length of the CDR3 is 16 residues.

The chain uses TRBV2 and TRBJ1-5, with 7 bases lining up with TRBD1. Germline V CDR1 and CDR2: SNHLY, FYNNEI. This CDR3 is built from 14 residues. J lost 4 bases, V lost 6 bases, and 6 bases had no gene match. The CDR3 region is CASRRGRGNQPQHF. CDR3 nucleotide sequence: TGTGCCAGCAGGAGGGGGCGGGGAAATCAGCCCCAGCATTTT.

The CDR3 loop is CASSPRVGGGAETQYF. DNA for the CDR3: TGTGCCAGCAGCCCTCGCGTGGGCGGGGGCGCGGAGACCCAGTACTTC. This chain uses TRBV7-3 with TRBJ2-5; possibly TRBD2 for D (7 bases). This CDR3 contains 16 residues. Trimming removed 5 bases at V and 5 bases at J, with 21 bases between. The germline V gene encodes CDR1 SGHTA and CDR2 FQGTGA. The full variable domain, completed using reference TRBV7-3 and TRBJ2-5, is GAGVSQTPSNKVTEKGKYVELRCDPISGHTALYWYRQSLGQGPEFLIYFQGTGAADDSGLPNDRFFAVRPEGSVSTLKIQRTERGDSAVYLCASSPRVGGGAETQYFGPGTRLLVL.

This clone was seen once. The chain employs TRBV11-2 and TRBJ2-7; a weak D match, TRBD1 (6 bases). Trimming took 5 bases from V and 2 from J, leaving 13 bases between them. The germline V gene has CDR1 SGHAT and CDR2 FQNNGV. The CDR3 totals 14 residues. The CDR3 nucleotides are TGTGCCAGCAGCCCCGCCGGACAGACCTACGAGCAGTACTTC. Its protein is CASSPAGQTYEQYF.